The 15 T cell receptor beta chains reported below all come from one sample, sequenced in a study of beta chain features in type 1 diabetes. Isolated RNA was reverse transcribed in full, so expressed TCRB transcripts were sequenced. Libraries were prepared by immunoSEQ multiplex PCR; TCRdb keeps only in-frame clonotypes and omits some of them. The sample has some 150,000 clones; about 50% are singletons. The sample consisted of Tregs from blood. These receptors were collected from a man aged 18 to 29 in good health.

V and J are TRBV9 and TRBJ2-1, with D perhaps TRBD2 (6 bases). The germline V and J ends were trimmed by 4 bases and 3 bases, with 14 bases remaining between them. Germline V CDR1 and CDR2: SGDLS, YYNGEE. The CDR3 totals 15 residues. The CDR3 sequence is CASSLDGGIYNEQFF. The CDR3, as DNA: TGTGCCAGCAGCCTAGATGGCGGGATCTACAATGAGCAGTTCTTC.

CDR3 in amino acids: CASTLDERLYGYTF. CDR3 nucleotide sequence: TGTGCCAGCACCCTGGATGAGCGCCTCTATGGCTACACCTTC. The rearrangement uses TRBV6-5 and TRBJ1-2; D is uncertain. Germline V CDR1 and CDR2: MNHEY, SVGAGI. There are 14 residues in the CDR3. V lost 7 bases and J 4 bases, leaving 16 bases between the germline ends.

This clone has only one observation. This chain links TRBV10-3 with TRBJ1-3, with 7 bases identical to TRBD1. The length of the CDR3 is 14 residues. CDR1 and CDR2 from the germline V gene are ENHRY and SYGVKD. Unmatched junction bases numbered 2, after V lost 4 bases and J lost 2 bases. CDR3 sequence (DNA): TGTGCCATCAGTGGACAGGGAGCTGGAAACACCATATATTTT. It yields the protein CAISGQGAGNTIYF.

The V and J genes are TRBV15 and TRBJ1-4; D is possibly TRBD1 (6 bases). This CDR3 has 19 residues. CDR1 is LNHNV, CDR2 YYDKDF, per germline (reference sequence). V lost 0 bases to trimming and J lost 6 bases, with 23 bases between them. The CDR3 DNA sequence: TGTGCCACCAGCAGAGAAGTGGCTCCAACCGGACAGAAAGATGAAAAACTGTTTTTT. Amino acid sequence: CATSREVAPTGQKDEKLFF.

V gene TRBV5-1 combines with J gene TRBJ2-7; 10 bases fit TRBD1. V lost 4 bases, J lost 6 bases, and 7 bases stayed unmatched. Per the germline V gene, CDR1 is SGHRS and CDR2 is YFSETQ. The CDR3 spans 14 residues. The CDR3, as DNA: TGCGCCAGCAGCACCGGACAGGGGGTAGGCGAGCAGTACTTC. It translates to CASSTGQGVGEQYF.

This chain links TRBV6-1 with TRBJ2-3; 8 bases align to TRBD2. V shed 11 bases and J 2 bases; nucleotides not matched to a gene: 12. CDR1 is MNHNS and CDR2 is SASEGT in the germline V gene. CDR3 length equals 15 residues. The CDR3 nucleotides are TGTGCCGTTAGGTTAGCGGGGTTGACCACAGATACGCAGTATTTT. Translation gives CAVRLAGLTTDTQYF.

A few counts support this clone. The V gene is TRBV6-6, the J gene TRBJ2-7, with TRBD1 matching 7 bases. J lost 0 bases, V lost 6 bases, and 5 bases had no gene match. CDR1 and CDR2 from the germline V gene are MNHNY and SVGAGI (reference sequence). This CDR3 contains 14 residues. The CDR3 spells CASRLTGSSYEQYF. The CDR3 nucleotides are TGTGCCAGCAGATTGACAGGGTCCTCCTACGAGCAGTACTTC.

J is TRBJ2-6 and V is TRBV18; TRBD1 agrees at 7 bases. Germline V gene data show CDR1 as KGHSH and CDR2 as LQKENI. The trim removed 3 bases at V and 4 bases at J, leaving 12 bases unmatched. The CDR3 is 18 amino acids. For the CDR3, the DNA is TGTGCCAGCTCACCCCGAGCCACAGGGGCTGGCGGGGCCAACGTCCTGACTTTC. Its protein is CASSPRATGAGGANVLTF.

This rearrangement joins TRBV7-2 to TRBJ1-2; unclear D gene. CDR3 length: 14 residues. Germline assignment: CDR1 SGHTA and CDR2 FQGNSA. V dropped 2 bases and J dropped 5 bases, with 12 bases sitting between them. The CDR3: CASSLSGDGYGYTF. DNA of the CDR3: TGTGCCAGCAGCTTAAGCGGTGATGGGTATGGCTACACCTTC.

V and J are TRBV6-5 and TRBJ1-1; no clear D gene. Germline-derived CDR1 and CDR2 are MNHEY and SVGAGI. This CDR3 is built from 14 residues. The V end was cut by 6 bases, the J end by 0 bases, with 11 bases between. CDR3 DNA sequence: TGTGCCAGCAGGCGGTTGGCCATGAACACTGAAGCTTTCTTT. This sequence encodes CASRRLAMNTEAFF.

V gene TRBV15 combines with J gene TRBJ1-4; the match to TRBD1 covers 7 bases. This CDR3 is 16 amino acids long. CDR1 is LNHNV and CDR2 is YYDKDF in the germline V gene (reference sequence). V was pared by 0 bases and J by 4 bases, with 5 bases of the junction left unmatched. The CDR3 spells CATSRDPRDSNEKLFF. The CDR3, as DNA: TGTGCCACCAGCAGAGATCCCCGGGACAGTAATGAAAAACTGTTTTTT. The complete variable domain, with remaining parts taken from reference TRBV15 and TRBJ1-4, reads DAMVIQNPRYQVTQFGKPVTLSCSQTLNHNVMYWYQQKSSQAPKLLFHYYDKDFNNEADTPDNFQSRRPNTSFCFLDIRSPGLGDTAMYLCATSRDPRDSNEKLFFGSGTQLSVL.

For this clone: One end of the junction does not line up with germline, which may come from a read error. The chain links TRBV25-1 to TRBJ2-5; D might be TRBD1 (5 bases). The DNA end is a closer match to TRBJ2-7, so the J assignment may be wrong. This CDR3 region has 13 residues. CDR1 and CDR2 from the germline V gene are MGHDK and SYGVNS. CDR3 protein: CASREFDSYEQYF. The CDR3 region has the DNA TGTGCCAGCAGAGAATTCGACAGCTACGAGCAGTACTTC.

The J gene is TRBJ2-5, the V gene TRBV19; D perhaps matches TRBD2 (6 bases). The V end lost 8 bases, the J end lost 5 bases, and 15 bases lay between the germline ends. This CDR3 is 13 amino acids long. CDR1 and CDR2 (germline): LNHDA, SQIVND (reference sequence). For the CDR3, the DNA is TGTGCCAGTGCTTTCGCTGGGGGGGAGACCCAGTACTTC. This encodes CASAFAGGETQYF.

This clone was detected only a few times. The chain joins TRBV19 to TRBJ1-5; 10 bases map to TRBD1. This CDR3 spans 18 amino acids. CDR1 and CDR2 (germline): LNHDA, SQIVND (reference sequence). Trimming at V came to 5 bases and at J to 7 bases, leaving 17 bases not matched to a gene. CDR3 sequence reads: CASSVGRDRGLLGQPQHF. Written as DNA, the CDR3 is TGTGCCAGTAGTGTCGGGCGGGACAGGGGTCTTCTTGGCCAGCCCCAGCATTTT.

The chain recombines TRBV9 with TRBJ2-5, with 12 positions matching TRBD2. The V segment lost 0 bases and the J segment 5 bases; nucleotides outside the gene matches: 11. The CDR3 is 18 residues long. The V gene's germline CDR1 is SGDLS and CDR2 YYNGEE. CDR3 sequence (DNA): TGTGCCAGCAGCGTAGGAAGGCTAGCGGGGGGGACGTTGGAGACCCAGTACTTC. Encoded protein: CASSVGRLAGGTLETQYF.